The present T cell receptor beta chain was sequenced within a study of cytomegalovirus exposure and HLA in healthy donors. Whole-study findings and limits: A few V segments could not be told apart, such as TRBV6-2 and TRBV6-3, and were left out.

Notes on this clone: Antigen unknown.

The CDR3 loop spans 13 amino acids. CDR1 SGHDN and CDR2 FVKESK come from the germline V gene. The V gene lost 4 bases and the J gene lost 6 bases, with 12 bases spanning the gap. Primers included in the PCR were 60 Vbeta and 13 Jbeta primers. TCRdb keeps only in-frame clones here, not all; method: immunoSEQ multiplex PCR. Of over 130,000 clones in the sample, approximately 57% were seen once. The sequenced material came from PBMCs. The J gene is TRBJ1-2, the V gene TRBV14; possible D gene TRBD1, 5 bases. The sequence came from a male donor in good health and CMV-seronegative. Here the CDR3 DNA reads TGTGCCAGCAGCCCCGCAGGGTCGGATGGCTACACCTTC. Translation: CASSPAGSDGYTF. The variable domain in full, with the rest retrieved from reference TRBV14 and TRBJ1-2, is EAGVTQFPSHSVIEKGQTVTLRCDPISGHDNLYWYRRVMGKEIKFLLHFVKESKQDESGMPNNRFLAERTGGTYSTLKVQPAELEDSGVYFCASSPAGSDGYTFGSGTRLTVV.